This T cell receptor beta chain was recorded in a study of technical replicates of blood from a handful of donors. Repertoires were generated with immunoSEQ multiplex PCR, while TCRdb's copy carries only in-frame clones and drops some. Of fewer than 95,000 clones listed, 90% to 95% were seen once; the top ten hold 0.25%. The sample consisted of T cells isolated from PBMCs. The source of this sequence is a human donor in good health.

CDR3 nucleotides: TGTGCCAGCAGTGTCGAGGGAGGGGACACTGAAGCTTTCTTT. It encodes CASSVEGGDTEAFF. The chain has TRBV2 and TRBJ1-1; a weak D match, TRBD1 (5 bases). The germline CDR1 and CDR2 sequences are SNHLY and FYNNEI. This CDR3 is built from 14 residues. Trimming cost V 4 bases and J 3 bases, with 12 bases left between them.